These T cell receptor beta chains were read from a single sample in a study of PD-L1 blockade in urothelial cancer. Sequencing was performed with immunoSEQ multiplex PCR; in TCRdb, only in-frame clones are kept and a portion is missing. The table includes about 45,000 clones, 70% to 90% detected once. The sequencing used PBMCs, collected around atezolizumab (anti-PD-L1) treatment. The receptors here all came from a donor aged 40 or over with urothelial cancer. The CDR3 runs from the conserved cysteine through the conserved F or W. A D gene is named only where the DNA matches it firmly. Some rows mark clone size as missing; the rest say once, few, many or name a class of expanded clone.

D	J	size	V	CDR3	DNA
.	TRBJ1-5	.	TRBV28	CASSLGGYRPQHF	TGTGCCAGCAGTTTAGGGGGGTATCGGCCCCAGCATTTT
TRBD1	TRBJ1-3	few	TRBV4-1	CASSPGTGAGNTIYF	TGCGCCAGCAGCCCCGGGACAGGGGCTGGAAACACCATATATTTT
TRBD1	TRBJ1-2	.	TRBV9	CASRPPGQGNYGYTF	TGTGCCAGCAGACCACCGGGACAGGGGAACTATGGCTACACCTTC
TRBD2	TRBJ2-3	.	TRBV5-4	CASSLGLAGGRDTQYF	TGTGCCAGCAGCTTGGGACTAGCGGGAGGGAGGGATACGCAGTATTTT
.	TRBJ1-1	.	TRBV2	CASSTSSTGNTEAFF	TGTGCCAGCAGTACATCCTCGACAGGGAACACTGAAGCTTTCTTT
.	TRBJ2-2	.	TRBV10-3	CAISESGSATNTGELFF	TGTGCCATCAGTGAGTCGGGCAGTGCTACGAACACCGGGGAGCTGTTTTTT
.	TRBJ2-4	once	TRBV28	CASRGLAKNIQYF	TGTGCCAGCAGGGGCCTAGCCAAAAACATTCAGTACTTC
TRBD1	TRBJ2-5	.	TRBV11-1	CASSSDRGSETQYF	TGTGCCAGCAGCTCTGACAGGGGGAGCGAGACCCAGTACTTC
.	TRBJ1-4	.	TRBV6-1	CASSEALTSEGGFF	TGTGCCAGCAGTGAAGCACTCACGTCCGAAGGAGGGTTTTTT
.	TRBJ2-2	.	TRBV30	CAWAPRGTSTGELFF	TGTGCCTGGGCCCCCAGGGGTACGAGCACCGGGGAGCTGTTTTTT
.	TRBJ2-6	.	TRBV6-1	CASREAGANVLTF	TGTGCCAGCAGAGAGGCTGGGGCCAACGTCCTGACTTTC
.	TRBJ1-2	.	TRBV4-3	CASSPSGNYGYTF	TGCGCCAGCAGCCCCTCCGGGAACTATGGCTACACCTTC
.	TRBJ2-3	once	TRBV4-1	CASSPTGWTTDTQYF	TGCGCCAGCAGTCCCACGGGGTGGACCACAGATACGCAGTATTTT
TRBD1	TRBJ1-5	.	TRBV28	CASSFPGQGAPGRPQHF	TGTGCCAGCAGTTTCCCAGGACAGGGGGCCCCGGGCAGGCCCCAGCATTTT
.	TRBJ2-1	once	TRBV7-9	CASSSQGREQFF	TGTGCCAGCAGCTCCCAGGGCCGGGAGCAGTTCTTC
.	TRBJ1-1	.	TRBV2	CASHLRVEAFF	TGTGCCAGCCATCTGAGGGTCGAAGCTTTCTTT
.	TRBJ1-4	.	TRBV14	CASRMGLNEKLFF	TGTGCCAGCAGGATGGGCCTTAATGAAAAACTGTTTTTT
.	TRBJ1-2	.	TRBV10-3	CAIGGGSNYGYTF	TGTGCCATCGGGGGGGGCTCGAACTATGGCTACACCTTC
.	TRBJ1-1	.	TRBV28	CASSLGQNTEAFF	TGTGCCAGCAGTTTAGGGCAAAACACTGAAGCTTTCTTT
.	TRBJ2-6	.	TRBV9	CASSVGAGASSGANVLTF	TGTGCCAGCAGCGTAGGGGCAGGCGCAAGCTCTGGGGCCAACGTCCTGACTTTC
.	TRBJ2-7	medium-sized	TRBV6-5	CASSYGAQRSYEQYF	TGTGCCAGCAGTTACGGGGCACAGCGCTCCTACGAGCAGTACTTC
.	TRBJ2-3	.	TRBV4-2	CASSQDPFGSRATQYF	TGTGCCAGCAGCCAAGATCCATTCGGGAGCAGGGCTACGCAGTATTTT
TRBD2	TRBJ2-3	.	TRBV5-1	CASQGGTRLDTQYF	TGCGCCAGCCAGGGAGGGACTAGACTAGATACGCAGTATTTT
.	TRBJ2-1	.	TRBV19	CASSGSLGNEQFF	TGTGCCAGTAGCGGGAGTCTGGGTAATGAGCAGTTCTTC
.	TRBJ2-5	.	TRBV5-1	CASSAPGLETQYF	TGCGCCAGCAGCGCCCCAGGGTTGGAGACCCAGTACTTC
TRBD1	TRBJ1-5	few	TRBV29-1	CSVGQGNQPQHF	TGCAGCGTCGGACAGGGCAATCAGCCCCAGCATTTT
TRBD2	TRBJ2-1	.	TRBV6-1	CASSEVGLAGNEQFF	TGTGCCAGCAGTGAAGTTGGGCTAGCGGGGAATGAGCAGTTCTTC
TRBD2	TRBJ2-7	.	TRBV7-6	CASSLAGGTYEQYF	TGTGCCAGCAGCCTAGCGGGAGGGACCTACGAGCAGTACTTC
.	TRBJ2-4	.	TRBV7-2	CASSPKRGGGGENIQYF	TGTGCCAGCAGCCCAAAGAGGGGCGGTGGGGGCGAAAACATTCAGTACTTC
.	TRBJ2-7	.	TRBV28	CASSTVGVPSYEQYF	TGTGCCAGCAGCACGGTGGGCGTACCCTCCTACGAGCAGTACTTC